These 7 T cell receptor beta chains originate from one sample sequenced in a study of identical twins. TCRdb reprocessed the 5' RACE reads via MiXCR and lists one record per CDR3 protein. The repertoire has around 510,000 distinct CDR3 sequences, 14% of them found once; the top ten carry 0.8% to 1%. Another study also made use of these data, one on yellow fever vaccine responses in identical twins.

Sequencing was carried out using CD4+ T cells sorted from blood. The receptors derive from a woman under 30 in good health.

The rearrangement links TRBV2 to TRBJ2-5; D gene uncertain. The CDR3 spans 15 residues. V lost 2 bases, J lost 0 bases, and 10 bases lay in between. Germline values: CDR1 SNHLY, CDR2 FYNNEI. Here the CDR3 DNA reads TGTGCCAGCAGTGAACTGGGTCAGAACCAAGAGACCCAGTACTTC. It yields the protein CASSELGQNQETQYF.

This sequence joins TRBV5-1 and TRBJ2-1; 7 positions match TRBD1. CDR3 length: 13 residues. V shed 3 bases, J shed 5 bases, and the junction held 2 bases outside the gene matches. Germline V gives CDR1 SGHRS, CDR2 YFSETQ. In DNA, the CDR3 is TGCGCCAGCAGCTGGACAGGTGACAATGAGCAGTTCTTC. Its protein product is CASSWTGDNEQFF.

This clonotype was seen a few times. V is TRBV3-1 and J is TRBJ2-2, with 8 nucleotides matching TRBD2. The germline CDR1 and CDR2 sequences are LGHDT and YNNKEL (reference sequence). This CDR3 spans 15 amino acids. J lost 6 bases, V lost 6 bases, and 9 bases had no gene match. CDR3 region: CASRMNGGAAGELFF. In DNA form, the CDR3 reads TGTGCCAGCAGGATGAACGGGGGGGCCGCCGGGGAGCTGTTTTTT.

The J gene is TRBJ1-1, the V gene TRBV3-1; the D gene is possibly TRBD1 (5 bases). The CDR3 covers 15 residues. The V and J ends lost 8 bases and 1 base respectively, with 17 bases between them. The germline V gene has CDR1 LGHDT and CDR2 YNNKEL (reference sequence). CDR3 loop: CASRDSPRGNTEAFF. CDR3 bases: TGTGCCAGCCGGGACTCGCCTCGAGGGAACACTGAAGCTTTCTTT.

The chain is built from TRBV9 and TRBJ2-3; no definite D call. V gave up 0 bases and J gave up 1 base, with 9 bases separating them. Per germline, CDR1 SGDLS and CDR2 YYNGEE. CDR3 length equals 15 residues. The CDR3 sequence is CASSVAWGGTDTQYF. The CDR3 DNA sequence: TGTGCCAGCAGCGTAGCCTGGGGTGGCACAGATACGCAGTATTTT.

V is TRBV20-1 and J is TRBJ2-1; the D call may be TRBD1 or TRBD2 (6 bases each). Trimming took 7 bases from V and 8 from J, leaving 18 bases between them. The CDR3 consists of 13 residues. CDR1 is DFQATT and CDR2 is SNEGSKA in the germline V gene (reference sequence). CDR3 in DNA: TGCAGTGTTAGTAGGGGGGTTTTCGATGAGCAGTTCTTC. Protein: CSVSRGVFDEQFF.

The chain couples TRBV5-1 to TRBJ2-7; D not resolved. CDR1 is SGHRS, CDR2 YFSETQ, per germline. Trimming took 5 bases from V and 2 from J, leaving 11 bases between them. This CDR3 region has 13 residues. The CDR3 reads CASSKQPAYEQYF. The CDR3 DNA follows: TGCGCCAGCAGTAAACAGCCAGCCTACGAGCAGTACTTC.